Listed here are 16 T cell receptor beta chains from one sample, sequenced in a study of T cell repertoires in cytomegalovirus infection. TCRdb fed the reads into MiXCR, producing one record per CDR3 protein. The data show roughly 120,000 distinct CDR3 sequences, 10% seen once. No cognate antigen is known for these TCRs. Sequenced sample: PBMCs, sequenced either directly or after in vitro stimulation (not recorded which). The origin of the receptors is a human donor in good health (CMV status not recorded). Some clones in this sample may be carry-over from other donors' samples.

This clonotype occurred many times. The chain couples TRBV11-2 to TRBJ2-1; D possibly corresponds to TRBD2 (5 bases). Trimming pared 3 bases from V and 1 base from J, leaving 7 bases between. Germline V gene data show CDR1 as SGHAT and CDR2 as FQNNGV. The CDR3 totals 14 residues. The CDR3 spells CASSLGGSYNEQFF. The CDR3 bases are TGTGCCAGCAGCTTGGGCGGGTCCTACAATGAGCAGTTCTTC.

This sequence joins TRBV20-1 and TRBJ2-1; D is ambiguous. V shed 1 base and J shed 4 bases, with 14 bases lying between them. The length of the CDR3 is 15 residues. The germline V gene has CDR1 DFQATT and CDR2 SNEGSKA (reference sequence). This CDR3 reads CSARVGGLRYNEQFF. In nucleotides, the CDR3 is TGCAGTGCTAGAGTTGGTGGGCTGCGATACAATGAGCAGTTCTTC.

V and J are TRBV20-1 and TRBJ1-1, with D unclear. Germline CDR1 and CDR2: DFQATT and SNEGSKA (reference sequence). Trimming took off 3 bases at V and 1 base at J, with 6 bases between the two ends. This CDR3 contains 12 residues. The CDR3 region has the DNA TGCAGTGCTAGCCCCGGGAACACTGAAGCTTTCTTT. Amino acid sequence: CSASPGNTEAFF.

This clonotype was seen many times. This sequence joins TRBV7-8 and TRBJ1-6, with D maybe TRBD1 (5 bases). The CDR3 length is 14 residues. CDR1 and CDR2 from the germline V gene are SGHVS and FQNEAQ. V lost 5 bases and J 6 bases, leaving 11 bases between the germline ends. CDR3 nucleotide sequence: TGTGCCAGCAGCCGGCTAGGGGCTAATTCACCCCTCCACTTT. It yields the protein CASSRLGANSPLHF. Filled out from reference TRBV7-8 and TRBJ1-6, the complete variable domain reads GAGVSQSPRYKVAKRGQDVALRCDPISGHVSLFWYQQALGQGPEFLTYFQNEAQLDKSGLPSDRFFAERPEGSVSTLKIQRTQQEDSAVYLCASSRLGANSPLHFGNGTRLTVT.

This clonotype was detected only a few times. The V and J genes are TRBV19 and TRBJ1-1, with 10 bases that match TRBD1. The trim removed 7 bases at V and 6 bases at J, leaving 14 bases unmatched. Germline CDR1 reads LNHDA; CDR2 reads SQIVND (reference sequence). This CDR3 has 16 residues. The CDR3 bases are TGTGCCAGTAATCCCCTTCCGGGACAGGGGAGGCCTGAAGCTTTCTTT. Translated: CASNPLPGQGRPEAFF.

V is TRBV12-3 or TRBV12-4 and J is TRBJ2-5; 8 nucleotides line up with TRBD1. V dropped 5 bases and J dropped 5; count of bases not matched to a gene: 10. This CDR3 has 15 amino acids. In nucleotides, the CDR3 is TGTGCCAGCAGTACGAAACAGGGGGTCGGCGAGACCCAGTACTTC. Its protein product is CASSTKQGVGETQYF.

This clonotype was observed at least ten times. The chain carries TRBV19 and TRBJ1-4, with unresolved D. The CDR3 has 13 residues. CDR1 and CDR2 from the germline V gene are LNHDA and SQIVND (reference sequence). The V end was cut by 3 bases, the J end by 8 bases, with 10 bases between. The CDR3 spells CASSISGGEKLFF. The CDR3 bases are TGTGCCAGTAGTATCTCAGGAGGGGAAAAACTGTTTTTT.

This sequence joins TRBV5-4 and TRBJ2-3; D remains unclear. V was clipped by 5 bases and J by 0 bases, with 10 bases between them. The CDR3 extends over 14 amino acids. The germline V gene encodes CDR1 SGHNT and CDR2 YYREEE (reference sequence). For the CDR3, the DNA is TGTGCCAGCAGGTTGACATTCAGCACAGATACGCAGTATTTT. It yields the protein CASRLTFSTDTQYF.

This clonotype was seen at least ten times. V usage is TRBV9 and J usage is TRBJ1-1, with D possibly TRBD1 on 5 matching bases. The V gene lost 7 bases and the J gene lost 7 bases, with 14 bases spanning the gap. This CDR3 comprises 12 residues. The germline V gene encodes CDR1 SGDLS and CDR2 YYNGEE. The CDR3 is CASGVGANEAFF. The DNA for the CDR3 is TGTGCCAGCGGGGTTGGGGCCAATGAAGCTTTCTTT.

In this sample, this clonotype turned up many times. The chain carries TRBV6-4 and TRBJ2-1; 9 nucleotides align to TRBD1. Germline trimming cut 10 bases from V and 5 bases from J; bases unmatched to any gene: 27. The CDR3 is 20 residues long. Germline V gives CDR1 MRHNA, CDR2 SNTAGT. As DNA, the CDR3 is TGTGCCAACATGAGGGGGGGAGGCGAAGAACTGGGGACAGGGAACAATGAGCAGTTCTTC. As protein: CANMRGGGEELGTGNNEQFF.

This clonotype showed up many times. The chain combines TRBV7-9 with TRBJ1-6, with a possible D match to TRBD1 (6 bases). Trimming cost V 5 bases and J 13 bases, with 18 bases left between them. The CDR3 spans 14 residues. Germline lookup yields CDR1 SEHNR and CDR2 FQNEAQ (reference sequence). The CDR3 spells CASSAITTGTPLHF. CDR3 sequence (DNA): TGTGCCAGCAGCGCCATCACAACAGGGACTCCCCTCCACTTT.

V usage is TRBV7-9 and J usage is TRBJ1-2, with 7 bases identical to TRBD1. This CDR3 comprises 11 residues. V trimming: 5 bases; J trimming: 14 bases; junction bases outside the gene matches: 8. Germline V gene sequence: CDR1 SEHNR, CDR2 FQNEAQ (reference sequence). CDR3 nucleotides: TGTGCCAGCAGCCTCCAGACAGGGAAAACCTTC. Its translation is CASSLQTGKTF.

This clonotype was seen at least ten times. This chain joins TRBV6-5 and TRBJ2-5; a weak D match, TRBD2 (7 bases). CDR3 length: 14 amino acids. Trimming removed 5 bases at V and 7 bases at J, with 17 bases between. Germline-derived CDR1 and CDR2 are MNHEY and SVGAGI. As DNA, the CDR3 is TGTGCCAGCAGTCCCGGGGGGCGCGCAGGGACCCAGTACTTC. This translates into CASSPGGRAGTQYF.

Concerning this clonotype itself: A much larger clonotype is one base distant, so this may be a read error. V gene TRBV27 combines with J gene TRBJ2-3, with TRBD2 matching over 11 bases. The CDR3 has 16 amino acids. The V gene's germline CDR1 is MNHEY and CDR2 SMNVEV (reference sequence). Trimming at V came to 3 bases and at J to 5 bases, leaving 7 bases not matched to a gene. The CDR3 region is CASSLQSSGRVDTQYF. The DNA of the CDR3 is TGTGCCAGCAGTTTGCAGAGTAGCGGGAGGGTAGATACGCAGTATTTT.

The V gene is TRBV28, the J gene TRBJ2-3; 7 bases line up with TRBD2. CDR1 MDHEN and CDR2 SYDVKM come from the germline V gene. The CDR3 is 16 residues long. V lost 7 bases to trimming and J lost 3 bases; unmatched junction nucleotides: 13. The CDR3 is CASTMGGSSGTDTQYF. The CDR3 DNA reads as TGTGCCAGCACCATGGGTGGGTCTAGCGGAACAGATACGCAGTATTTT.

This clonotype was seen repeatedly, ten times or more. The chain employs TRBV11-2 and TRBJ2-3; D perhaps matches TRBD2 (5 bases). V was shortened by 2 bases and J by 6 bases, with 9 bases between the two germline ends. CDR1 and CDR2 (germline): SGHAT, FQNNGV. The CDR3 extends over 13 amino acids. CDR3: CASSLLAADTQYF. CDR3 DNA sequence: TGTGCCAGCAGCTTACTAGCAGCCGATACGCAGTATTTT.